Following are 17 T cell receptor beta chains from one sample sequenced in a study of human T cells and chemical hapten exposure. TCRdb passed the RACE reads through MiXCR, listing each CDR3 protein once. This sample has 130,000 or so distinct CDR3 sequences, with roughly 9.5% found just once. Time point meaning: healthy volunteer bleed at 2 weeks. Total RNA was isolated from whole blood that had not been fractionated. The sequenced material came from whole blood. These receptors all come from a male donor in good health. Some clones in this sample may be carry-over from other donors' samples.

Many counts were recorded for this clonotype. The rearrangement uses TRBV11-2 and TRBJ2-1; D perhaps matches TRBD1 (5 bases). This CDR3 is 16 amino acids long. Trimming stripped 1 base from V and 0 bases from J, with 10 bases between. Looked up from germline, CDR1 is SGHAT and CDR2 is FQNNGV. Here the CDR3 DNA reads TGTGCCAGCAGCTTAGCTACAGGCCGCTCCTACAATGAGCAGTTCTTC. This codes for CASSLATGRSYNEQFF.

As to this clonotype: A much larger clone differs from this one at a single base, so this may be a read error. The CDR3 DNA reads TGTGCCAGAAGTGAATATAGGGACACCGGGGAGCTGTTTTTT. Translating it yields CARSEYRDTGELFF. This chain connects TRBV25-1 to TRBJ2-2; no definite D call. CDR1 and CDR2 from the germline V gene are MGHDK and SYGVNS. The CDR3 has 14 amino acids.

This clonotype was seen at least ten times. The chain recombines TRBV25-1 with TRBJ2-5, with 9 bases matching TRBD2. After removal of 5 bases from V and 1 base from J, the junction contained 8 bases not matched to a gene. The CDR3 spans 16 residues. Germline V CDR1 and CDR2: MGHDK, SYGVNS. The chain's CDR3 is CASSRASGNSQETQYF. CDR3 bases: TGTGCCAGCAGTCGGGCTAGCGGGAACTCCCAAGAGACCCAGTACTTC.

This clonotype was seen at least ten times. The chain has TRBV20-1 and TRBJ2-5; D call uncertain. The ends were cut back, 3 bases at V and 0 bases at J, with 17 bases in the middle. Germline CDR1 reads DFQATT; CDR2 reads SNEGSKA (reference sequence). The CDR3 runs to 16 residues. The CDR3 bases are TGCAGTGCTAGTACGGCCTCCAGATCGTACCAAGAGACCCAGTACTTC. This encodes CSASTASRSYQETQYF.

This clonotype was counted a few times. This chain links TRBV5-5 with TRBJ2-1; TRBD1 aligns across 8 bases. CDR1 is SGHKS, CDR2 YYEKEE, per germline (reference sequence). The CDR3 is 17 residues long. V lost 0 bases, J lost 0 bases, and 5 bases stayed unmatched. CDR3 amino acids: CASSLDRGSSSYNEQFF. DNA for the CDR3: TGTGCCAGCAGCTTGGACAGGGGGTCCAGCTCCTACAATGAGCAGTTCTTC.

The J gene is TRBJ2-1, the V gene TRBV20-1, with 7 nucleotides matching TRBD2. The length of the CDR3 is 14 residues. Germline lookup yields CDR1 DFQATT and CDR2 SNEGSKA (reference sequence). Trimming at V came to 4 bases and at J to 7 bases, leaving 10 bases not matched to a gene. CDR3 sequence (DNA): TGCAGTGCTATAAAGGCGGGACTAAAAAATGAGCAGTTCTTC. Translation: CSAIKAGLKNEQFF.

This rearrangement joins TRBV5-1 to TRBJ2-1, with 10 positions matching TRBD2. J gave up 5 bases and V 0 bases, and 8 bases lay outside the gene matches. This CDR3 has 17 residues. The V gene's germline CDR1 is SGHRS and CDR2 YFSETQ. CDR3 protein: CASSLGASGSLDNEQFF. The CDR3 DNA follows: TGCGCCAGCAGCTTGGGGGCTAGCGGGAGTTTGGACAATGAGCAGTTCTTC. Drawing the rest from reference TRBV5-1 and TRBJ2-1, the complete variable domain is KAGVTQTPRYLIKTRGQQVTLSCSPISGHRSVSWYQQTPGQGLQFLFEYFSETQRNKGNFPGRFSGRQFSNSRSEMNVSTLELGDSALYLCASSLGASGSLDNEQFFGPGTRLTVL.

In its sample, this clonotype was seen many times. J is TRBJ2-5 and V is TRBV6-2 or TRBV6-3, with 10 bases matching TRBD2. CDR1 is MNHEY, CDR2 SVGEGT, per germline. The CDR3 consists of 16 residues. The V segment lost 4 bases and the J segment 2 bases; nucleotides outside the gene matches: 7. The CDR3 region is CASSSLSGGPQETQYF. CDR3 DNA sequence: TGTGCCAGCAGTTCACTTAGCGGGGGGCCTCAAGAGACCCAGTACTTC.

At least ten counts were recorded for this clonotype. One end of the junction varies from germline; a read error may be responsible. The chain carries TRBV4-3 and TRBJ1-5; the D gene is possibly TRBD1 (5 bases). The CDR3 spans 15 residues. Germline-derived CDR1 and CDR2 are LGHNA and YSLEER. The CDR3 here is CASRQGVDSAQPQHF. Written as DNA, the CDR3 is TGCGCCAGCAGGCAAGGGGTCGATAGTGCTCAGCCCCAGCATTTT.

This clonotype turned up a few times. This chain links TRBV29-1 with TRBJ2-3, with 11 bases fitting TRBD1. The CDR3 has 15 amino acids. Germline CDR1 is SQVTM and CDR2 is ANQGSEA. The chain's CDR3 is CSARAGQGAGDTQYF. The CDR3 coding sequence is TGCAGTGCACGAGCAGGACAGGGGGCCGGAGATACGCAGTATTTT.

This sequence joins TRBV3-1 and TRBJ2-3; 7 bases fit TRBD1. J was trimmed by 6 bases and V by 1 base; bases with no gene match: 7. The germline V gene has CDR1 LGHDT and CDR2 YNNKEL (reference sequence). CDR3 size: 15 residues. The CDR3 bases are TGTGCCAGCAGCCAAGCGCGGCAGGGGGACGATACGCAGTATTTT. Its protein product is CASSQARQGDDTQYF.

This clonotype was picked up many times. V is TRBV29-1 and J is TRBJ2-5; D may be TRBD2 (5 bases). The germline V gene encodes CDR1 SQVTM and CDR2 ANQGSEA. This CDR3 has 13 amino acids. V lost 4 bases and J 4 bases, leaving 13 bases between the germline ends. The CDR3 region has the DNA TGCAGCGTTGGAGGGCTAGCTTCAGAGACCCAGTACTTC. Amino acid sequence: CSVGGLASETQYF.

This chain connects TRBV20-1 to TRBJ1-1; TRBD1 aligns across 8 bases. Germline CDR1 and CDR2: DFQATT and SNEGSKA (reference sequence). The length of the CDR3 is 18 residues. Germline trimming cut 3 bases from V and 1 base from J; bases unmatched to any gene: 16. CDR3 DNA sequence: TGCAGTGCTAGGGGGGAAACCGGGACAGGTCGGAGGAACACTGAAGCTTTCTTT. Protein: CSARGETGTGRRNTEAFF.

This clonotype was seen ten or more times. The rearrangement uses TRBV3-1 and TRBJ2-5, with 7 bases aligning to TRBD2. The germline V gene encodes CDR1 LGHDT and CDR2 YNNKEL (reference sequence). The CDR3 has 18 residues. The junction had 14 bases not matched to a gene; V was cut back by 0 bases and J by 4 bases. In nucleotides, the CDR3 is TGTGCCAGCAGCCAAGATCCCCCGGACGGGGGGATCGGAGAGACCCAGTACTTC. Translating it yields CASSQDPPDGGIGETQYF.

This chain links TRBV6-1 with TRBJ1-5; D call uncertain. Per germline, CDR1 MNHNS and CDR2 SASEGT. The CDR3 spans 19 residues. V was pared by 1 base and J by 4 bases, with 23 bases between. CDR3 coding DNA: TGTGCCAGCAGTGAAGGGGTTGGGTGGGGATCGGTGGCAAATCAGCCCCAGCATTTT. Translating gives CASSEGVGWGSVANQPQHF.

This clonotype turned up a few times. J is TRBJ2-3 and V is TRBV27; TRBD2 matches at 7 bases. CDR1 MNHEY and CDR2 SMNVEV come from the germline V gene (reference sequence). V was pared by 4 bases and J by 0 bases, with 4 bases of the junction left unmatched. The CDR3 spans 15 residues. The CDR3 sequence is CASSSASGSTDTQYF. Here the CDR3 DNA reads TGTGCCAGCAGTTCCGCTAGCGGTAGCACAGATACGCAGTATTTT.

V gene TRBV10-3 combines with J gene TRBJ2-1; TRBD2 agrees at 13 bases. The CDR3 is 16 amino acids. CDR1 and CDR2 from the germline V gene are ENHRY and SYGVKD. Losses at the gene ends were 3 bases for V and 8 bases for J; bases not matched to a gene: 7. The CDR3 loop reads CAISDPGLAGSDEQFF. CDR3 in DNA: TGTGCCATCAGTGACCCGGGACTAGCGGGAAGTGATGAGCAGTTCTTC.